A selection of T cell receptor beta chains follows, all from one sample in a study of cytomegalovirus exposure and HLA in healthy donors. Profiling relied on immunoSEQ multiplex PCR, and the TCRdb table lists in-frame clones only, not all of them. The sample holds some 170,000 clones, around 74% seen once. The sequencing sample was made of PBMCs. The receptors shown here come from a male donor in good health and CMV-seronegative. The CDR3 runs from the conserved cysteine through the conserved F or W. D genes are given only for firm matches. Clone size, where shown, is once, few, many, or a class for clones that have expanded.

CDR3 DNA: TGCGCCAGCAGCCAAGATATGCCGAATTTCGAGGCGGCACAGCCCCAGCATTTT
CDR3 protein: CASSQDMPNFEAAQPQHF
J gene: TRBJ1-5
clone size: .
V gene: TRBV4-1
D gene: .

CDR3 DNA: TGTGCCAGCAGCTCCTCGGACATTTTCTATGGCTACACCTTC
CDR3 protein: CASSSSDIFYGYTF
J gene: TRBJ1-2
clone size: .
V gene: TRBV6-5
D gene: .

CDR3 DNA: TGTGCCAGCAGCTTGCTGCGGGAGCAGTACTTC
CDR3 protein: CASSLLREQYF
J gene: TRBJ2-7
clone size: .
V gene: TRBV11-3
D gene: .

CDR3 DNA: TGTGCCAGCAGGTCAGGGTATAGACAGCCCCAGCATTTT
CDR3 protein: CASRSGYRQPQHF
J gene: TRBJ1-5
clone size: .
V gene: TRBV6-5
D gene: .

CDR3 DNA: TGTGCCAGCAGTTACTCGGGACAGGGAGGCTCACCCCTCCACTTT
CDR3 protein: CASSYSGQGGSPLHF
J gene: TRBJ1-6
clone size: .
V gene: TRBV6-5
D gene: TRBD1

CDR3 DNA: TGTGCCAGCAGTTTCCGGGTCAATGAGCAGTTCTTC
CDR3 protein: CASSFRVNEQFF
J gene: TRBJ2-1
clone size: .
V gene: TRBV28
D gene: .

CDR3 DNA: TGTGCCTGGACTCCGGGGAGCTATGGCTACACCTTC
CDR3 protein: CAWTPGSYGYTF
J gene: TRBJ1-2
clone size: .
V gene: TRBV30
D gene: .

CDR3 DNA: TGTGCCAGCAGTTACGCCAAGGACTCGGCCTACGAGCAGTACTTC
CDR3 protein: CASSYAKDSAYEQYF
J gene: TRBJ2-7
clone size: once
V gene: TRBV6-5
D gene: .

CDR3 DNA: TGTGCCAGCAGCTACCCAGGGGCACCTGGGGAAAAACTGTTTTTT
CDR3 protein: CASSYPGAPGEKLFF
J gene: TRBJ1-4
clone size: .
V gene: TRBV13
D gene: .

CDR3 DNA: TGTGCCAGCAGCAGGCGTCGGCAGTATTTT
CDR3 protein: CASSRRRQYF
J gene: TRBJ2-3
clone size: .
V gene: TRBV28
D gene: .

CDR3 DNA: TGTGCCAGTAGTATCTGGTCTAGCGGGAGGGAGGAGCAGTTCTTC
CDR3 protein: CASSIWSSGREEQFF
J gene: TRBJ2-1
clone size: .
V gene: TRBV19
D gene: TRBD2

CDR3 DNA: TGTGCCAGTACCGTAGGGACAGGGGGCTCCCATGAGCAGTTCTTC
CDR3 protein: CASTVGTGGSHEQFF
J gene: TRBJ2-1
clone size: .
V gene: TRBV19
D gene: TRBD1

CDR3 DNA: TGTGCCAGCAGCTCCGGACTAGCGACAGATACGCAGTATTTT
CDR3 protein: CASSSGLATDTQYF
J gene: TRBJ2-3
clone size: .
V gene: TRBV7-6
D gene: TRBD2

CDR3 DNA: TGTGCCAGCAGTCCCCCAGGGGTCACTGAAGCTTTCTTT
CDR3 protein: CASSPPGVTEAFF
J gene: TRBJ1-1
clone size: few
V gene: TRBV6-5
D gene: .

CDR3 DNA: TGTGCCAGCAGTTATTACAATGAGCAGTTCTTC
CDR3 protein: CASSYYNEQFF
J gene: TRBJ2-1
clone size: .
V gene: TRBV2
D gene: .

CDR3 DNA: TGTGCCAGCAGCCAGTCGTATAGCAATCAGCCCCAGCATTTT
CDR3 protein: CASSQSYSNQPQHF
J gene: TRBJ1-5
clone size: .
V gene: TRBV2
D gene: .

CDR3 DNA: TGTGCCAGCGCCACTGGGGGTACAGGGCAGCCCCAGCATTTT
CDR3 protein: CASATGGTGQPQHF
J gene: TRBJ1-5
clone size: .
V gene: TRBV28
D gene: .

CDR3 DNA: TGTGCCTGGACCGTGGGGGGGAATTACAATGAGCAGTTCTTC
CDR3 protein: CAWTVGGNYNEQFF
J gene: TRBJ2-1
clone size: .
V gene: TRBV30
D gene: TRBD2

CDR3 DNA: TGTGCCAGCAGCTCTCAGACTAGGGCGAGAGATGAGCAGTTCTTC
CDR3 protein: CASSSQTRARDEQFF
J gene: TRBJ2-1
clone size: .
V gene: TRBV7-8
D gene: .

CDR3 DNA: TGTGCCAGCAGTTACTCGGAAGCAGGGGCTAACTATGGCTACACCTTC
CDR3 protein: CASSYSEAGANYGYTF
J gene: TRBJ1-2
clone size: .
V gene: TRBV6-5
D gene: .

CDR3 DNA: TGTGCCAGTAGCCGAGGACAGGGAGATTGGGAGCAGTTCTTC
CDR3 protein: CASSRGQGDWEQFF
J gene: TRBJ2-1
clone size: few
V gene: TRBV19
D gene: TRBD1

CDR3 DNA: TGTGCCAGCAGCGTCCTTAGCGCGACTAGCACAGATACGCAGTATTTT
CDR3 protein: CASSVLSATSTDTQYF
J gene: TRBJ2-3
clone size: .
V gene: TRBV9
D gene: .

CDR3 DNA: TGTGCCACTTCGTTATCGACAGGGGCGCACTCCTATAATTCACCCCTCCACTTT
CDR3 protein: CATSLSTGAHSYNSPLHF
J gene: TRBJ1-6
clone size: .
V gene: TRBV27
D gene: TRBD1

CDR3 DNA: TGTGCCAGCAGCTTACAGCGTCGGTTACAGGGGAACACTGAAGCTTTCTTT
CDR3 protein: CASSLQRRLQGNTEAFF
J gene: TRBJ1-1
clone size: .
V gene: TRBV11-1
D gene: .

CDR3 DNA: TGTGCCAGCAGTAGTGCGGGAGACAATGAGCAGTTCTTC
CDR3 protein: CASSSAGDNEQFF
J gene: TRBJ2-1
clone size: .
V gene: TRBV6-5
D gene: TRBD2

CDR3 DNA: TGTGCCAGCAGTTTCACAGGGGGTAGTCAGCCCCAGCATTTT
CDR3 protein: CASSFTGGSQPQHF
J gene: TRBJ1-5
clone size: .
V gene: TRBV6-5
D gene: TRBD1

CDR3 DNA: TGTGCCAGCAGTTTAGGGGCGGGAGGAACAGATACGCAGTATTTT
CDR3 protein: CASSLGAGGTDTQYF
J gene: TRBJ2-3
clone size: .
V gene: TRBV28
D gene: TRBD2

CDR3 DNA: TGTGCCAGCAGCGTAGATAGGACTAGCGGGTCCACAGATACGCAGTATTTT
CDR3 protein: CASSVDRTSGSTDTQYF
J gene: TRBJ2-3
clone size: .
V gene: TRBV9
D gene: TRBD2

CDR3 DNA: TGCGCCAGCAGCTCGGCCCTCGGTGGGGGAGGTTTCCTGGTTGATACGCAGTATTTT
CDR3 protein: CASSSALGGGGFLVDTQYF
J gene: TRBJ2-3
clone size: .
V gene: TRBV5-1
D gene: .

CDR3 DNA: TGTGCCAGTAGTCCCGGGACAGGGACCACAGGGGCCAACGTCCTGACTTTC
CDR3 protein: CASSPGTGTTGANVLTF
J gene: TRBJ2-6
clone size: .
V gene: TRBV19
D gene: TRBD1

CDR3 DNA: TGTGCCAGCAGTCTATATCGGGGGGATACGCAGTATTTT
CDR3 protein: CASSLYRGDTQYF
J gene: TRBJ2-3
clone size: .
V gene: TRBV27
D gene: .

CDR3 DNA: TGTGCCAGCAGTCCCCCAGGGCCCAATTCACCCCTCCACTTT
CDR3 protein: CASSPPGPNSPLHF
J gene: TRBJ1-6
clone size: .
V gene: TRBV6-5
D gene: .

CDR3 DNA: TGTGCCAGCAACCTGGACGGAGGGAACACTGAAGCTTTCTTT
CDR3 protein: CASNLDGGNTEAFF
J gene: TRBJ1-1
clone size: .
V gene: TRBV2
D gene: .

CDR3 DNA: TGTGCCAGTAGTATGTGGCACCTCCAAGAGACCCAGTACTTC
CDR3 protein: CASSMWHLQETQYF
J gene: TRBJ2-5
clone size: few
V gene: TRBV19
D gene: .

CDR3 DNA: TGTGCCTGGAGTGTTCTAGGGACACGGAATTCACCCCTCCACTTT
CDR3 protein: CAWSVLGTRNSPLHF
J gene: TRBJ1-6
clone size: few
V gene: TRBV30
D gene: .

CDR3 DNA: TGTGCCAGTACCGCGCGGGCAGGGGGAGAGCCCCAGCATTTT
CDR3 protein: CASTARAGGEPQHF
J gene: TRBJ1-5
clone size: few
V gene: TRBV19
D gene: TRBD1

CDR3 DNA: TGTGCCAGCAGATCCCCGGGACAGGGGGCGCAATACACCGGGGAGCTGTTTTTT
CDR3 protein: CASRSPGQGAQYTGELFF
J gene: TRBJ2-2
clone size: .
V gene: TRBV28
D gene: TRBD1

CDR3 DNA: TGTGCCAGCACTTACGGGGGTAGTGGGACTGAAGCTTTCTTT
CDR3 protein: CASTYGGSGTEAFF
J gene: TRBJ1-1
clone size: .
V gene: TRBV2
D gene: .

CDR3 DNA: TGTGCCAGCAGCTGGGACAGGGGCAGGGCAGATACGCAGTATTTT
CDR3 protein: CASSWDRGRADTQYF
J gene: TRBJ2-3
clone size: .
V gene: TRBV5-5
D gene: TRBD1

CDR3 DNA: TGCGCCAGCAGTGAATCGGGAAATTCACCCCTCCACTTT
CDR3 protein: CASSESGNSPLHF
J gene: TRBJ1-6
clone size: .
V gene: TRBV10-2
D gene: .

CDR3 DNA: TGTGCCAGCAGTTTAGGGGGACTAGCGGGAAACGAGCAGTACTTC
CDR3 protein: CASSLGGLAGNEQYF
J gene: TRBJ2-7
clone size: .
V gene: TRBV28
D gene: TRBD2

CDR3 DNA: TGTGCCAGCAGGGGGGAAGGGAGGACGCAGCCCCAGCATTTT
CDR3 protein: CASRGEGRTQPQHF
J gene: TRBJ1-5
clone size: .
V gene: TRBV6-6
D gene: .

CDR3 DNA: TGCAGCGTTGAGAGACTAGCAGGGGATGAGCAGTTCTTC
CDR3 protein: CSVERLAGDEQFF
J gene: TRBJ2-1
clone size: .
V gene: TRBV29-1
D gene: .

CDR3 DNA: TGTGCCAGCAGCTTGTCCGTAGAGACCCAGTACTTC
CDR3 protein: CASSLSVETQYF
J gene: TRBJ2-5
clone size: .
V gene: TRBV5-6
D gene: .

CDR3 DNA: TGTGCCAGCAGCTTTAACAGGGGGTACATAGAATCACCCCTCCACTTT
CDR3 protein: CASSFNRGYIESPLHF
J gene: TRBJ1-6
clone size: once
V gene: TRBV5-6
D gene: TRBD1

CDR3 DNA: TGTGCCAGCAGTTGGAGCACTGAAGCTTTCTTT
CDR3 protein: CASSWSTEAFF
J gene: TRBJ1-1
clone size: .
V gene: TRBV28
D gene: .

CDR3 DNA: TGTGCCTGGAGTGTACGCGGGTTGGGACAGCCCCAGCATTTT
CDR3 protein: CAWSVRGLGQPQHF
J gene: TRBJ1-5
clone size: .
V gene: TRBV30
D gene: .

CDR3 DNA: TGTGCCAGCAGCGTAAATAGGGGGGGTTCACTGAACTATGGCTACACCTTC
CDR3 protein: CASSVNRGGSLNYGYTF
J gene: TRBJ1-2
clone size: .
V gene: TRBV9
D gene: .

CDR3 DNA: TGTGCCACCTCGGGAGTGAGCACAGATACGCAGTATTTT
CDR3 protein: CATSGVSTDTQYF
J gene: TRBJ2-3
clone size: .
V gene: TRBV25-1
D gene: .

CDR3 DNA: TGTGCCAGTAGGGGACAGGGTTATAATTCACCCCTCCACTTT
CDR3 protein: CASRGQGYNSPLHF
J gene: TRBJ1-6
clone size: .
V gene: TRBV19
D gene: TRBD1

CDR3 DNA: TGTGCCAGCAGCCAGGACAGGGGCACTGAAGCTTTCTTT
CDR3 protein: CASSQDRGTEAFF
J gene: TRBJ1-1
clone size: .
V gene: TRBV5-8
D gene: TRBD1

CDR3 DNA: TGTGCCAGCAAGTGGAGAGGATCCAACGAGCAGTACTTC
CDR3 protein: CASKWRGSNEQYF
J gene: TRBJ2-7
clone size: .
V gene: TRBV27
D gene: .

CDR3 DNA: TGTGCCAGCAGCTTAGTATCAGGGACCTACGAGCAGTACTTC
CDR3 protein: CASSLVSGTYEQYF
J gene: TRBJ2-7
clone size: few
V gene: TRBV7-2
D gene: .

CDR3 DNA: TGTGCCTGGACCCGCCCTCAGGCAGGGTATGGGGCCAACGTCCTGACTTTC
CDR3 protein: CAWTRPQAGYGANVLTF
J gene: TRBJ2-6
clone size: .
V gene: TRBV30
D gene: .